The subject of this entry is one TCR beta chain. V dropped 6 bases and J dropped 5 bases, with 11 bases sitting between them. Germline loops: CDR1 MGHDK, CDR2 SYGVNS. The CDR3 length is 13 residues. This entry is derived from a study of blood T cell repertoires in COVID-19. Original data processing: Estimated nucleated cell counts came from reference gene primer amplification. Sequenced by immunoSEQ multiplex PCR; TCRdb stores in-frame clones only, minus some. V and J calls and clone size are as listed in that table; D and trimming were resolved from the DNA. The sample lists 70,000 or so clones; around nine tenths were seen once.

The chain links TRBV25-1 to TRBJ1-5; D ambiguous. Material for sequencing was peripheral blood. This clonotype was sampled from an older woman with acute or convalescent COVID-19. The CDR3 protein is CASSGLKDQPQHF. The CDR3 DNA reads TGTGCCAGCAGCGGACTGAAAGATCAGCCCCAGCATTTT.